The 23 T cell receptor beta chains presented below share a single source sample, sequenced in a study of blood T cell repertoires in COVID-19. Data came from immunoSEQ multiplex PCR; TCRdb stores just in-frame clones and leaves some out. Among roughly 120,000 clones, about 80% were seen once, and the ten largest hold less than 9%. Specimen: peripheral blood. The receptor source for this set is a man in his sixties or seventies with active or convalescent COVID-19.

This clone appeared once. J is TRBJ1-3 and V is TRBV7-2; 7 bases align to TRBD1. The V and J ends lost 4 bases and 2 bases, in that order; junction bases with no gene match: 2. Germline assignment: CDR1 SGHTA and CDR2 FQGNSA. The CDR3 runs to 14 residues. The chain's CDR3 is CASSYDRAGNTIYF. The CDR3 region has the DNA TGTGCCAGCAGCTACGACAGGGCTGGAAACACCATATATTTT.

The chain is built from TRBV27 and TRBJ2-1; 10 nucleotides match TRBD2. CDR3 size: 18 residues. V shed 6 bases, J shed 2 bases, and the junction held 13 bases outside the gene matches. In germline, CDR1 is MNHEY, CDR2 SMNVEV (reference sequence). The CDR3 DNA reads TGTGCCAGCAGGATCTCTATAACTAGCGGGGCGGCCTACAATGAGCAGTTCTTC. Residues: CASRISITSGAAYNEQFF.

The chain couples TRBV19 to TRBJ1-2, with 7 bases that match TRBD1. V lost 5 bases to trimming and J lost 9 bases; unmatched junction nucleotides: 9. There are 13 residues in the CDR3. The germline gives CDR1 LNHDA, CDR2 SQIVND (reference sequence). CDR3 coding DNA: TGTGCCAGTAGTTCCCGAGGGACAGAGAGCTACACCTTC. Protein: CASSSRGTESYTF.

The V gene is TRBV5-5, the J gene TRBJ2-3, with a tentative D call TRBD1 (5 bases). Per germline, CDR1 SGHKS and CDR2 YYEKEE (reference sequence). Trimming took off 0 bases at V and 0 bases at J, with 11 bases between the two ends. This CDR3 has 16 amino acids. The DNA for the CDR3 is TGTGCCAGCAGCTTGGACCCAGGGTCTAGCACAGATACGCAGTATTTT. Its protein is CASSLDPGSSTDTQYF.

V gene TRBV4-2 combines with J gene TRBJ2-1, with 11 nucleotides matching TRBD2. Looked up from germline, CDR1 is LGHNA and CDR2 is YNFKEQ. The CDR3 totals 16 residues. The trim removed 3 bases at V and 4 bases at J, leaving 5 bases unmatched. The CDR3 bases are TGTGCCAGCAGCCAGGAAACTAGCGGGGGTTACAATGAGCAGTTCTTC. Its translation: CASSQETSGGYNEQFF.

The V call is TRBV9, the J call TRBJ2-1; 12 bases match TRBD2. Trimming took 0 bases from V and 4 from J; bases not matched to a gene: 2. CDR1 is SGDLS, CDR2 YYNGEE, per germline. This CDR3 has 16 residues. CDR3 sequence (DNA): TGTGCCAGCAGCGTAGGGACTAGCGGGGAGTACAATGAGCAGTTCTTC. Amino acid sequence: CASSVGTSGEYNEQFF.

Notes on this clone: This specimen includes other DNA sequences encoding the same CDR3. This chain connects TRBV14 to TRBJ1-3; D gene unclear. CDR3 length: 15 residues. The V end lost 4 bases, the J end lost 0 bases, and 10 bases lay between the germline ends. Germline assignment: CDR1 SGHDN and CDR2 FVKESK. The CDR3 loop is CASSRDIHSGNTIYF. The CDR3 DNA reads as TGTGCCAGCAGCCGTGACATACACTCTGGAAACACCATATATTTT.

This chain joins TRBV6-6 and TRBJ1-1; D is uncertain. Trimming left V 6 bases short and J 5 bases short, with 10 bases between. Germline V gene lookup returns CDR1 MNHNY and CDR2 SVGAGI (reference sequence). The CDR3 runs 12 residues. CDR3 residues: CASSRGGTEAFF. The CDR3 DNA sequence: TGTGCCAGCAGCCGGGGAGGAACTGAAGCTTTCTTT.

This clone has only one observation. This chain uses TRBV9 with TRBJ2-1; 7 bases map to TRBD2. Germline CDR1 reads SGDLS; CDR2 reads YYNGEE. With 0 bases clipped from V and 3 bases from J, the junction kept 3 bases outside the gene matches. The CDR3 has 15 residues. The CDR3 region is CASSVVGGDYNEQFF. The CDR3 nucleotides read TGTGCCAGCAGCGTAGTGGGGGGGGACTACAATGAGCAGTTCTTC.

This clone was seen a single time. The V gene is TRBV21-1, the J gene TRBJ2-3; TRBD2 is the table's D call and was not checked against the DNA. TRBV21-1 is a known pseudogene. This CDR3 region has 15 residues. CDR3 residues: CASSRLAGSTDTQYF. CDR3 nucleotides: TGTGCCAGCAGCAGACTAGCGGGTAGTACAGATACGCAGTATTTT.

CDR3 loop: CSVGPGGVEQFF. The CDR3 region has the DNA TGCAGCGTTGGCCCAGGGGGCGTTGAGCAGTTCTTC. J is TRBJ2-1 and V is TRBV29-1; 8 bases agree with TRBD1. CDR1 SQVTM and CDR2 ANQGSEA come from the germline V gene. V lost 4 bases, J lost 9 bases, and 5 bases stayed unmatched. The CDR3 spans 12 residues.

The chain uses TRBV28 and TRBJ1-5, with D unclear. Germline V CDR1 and CDR2: MDHEN, SYDVKM. Trimming took 7 bases from V and 7 from J, leaving 17 bases between them. The CDR3 extends over 14 amino acids. The CDR3 sequence: CASTPLTGRQPQHF. The DNA of the CDR3 is TGTGCCAGCACTCCCCTGACGGGTCGCCAGCCCCAGCATTTT. Combining the CDR3 with reference TRBV28 and TRBJ1-5 gives the whole variable domain DVKVTQSSRYLVKRTGEKVFLECVQDMDHENMFWYRQDPGLGLRLIYFSYDVKMKEKGDIPEGYSVSREKKERFSLILESASTNQTSMYLCASTPLTGRQPQHFGDGTRLSIL.

For the CDR3, the DNA is TGTGCCAGCAGTGGGCAACAAAATAGCAATCAGCCCCAGCATTTT. This gives the protein CASSGQQNSNQPQHF. V is TRBV2 and J is TRBJ1-5; D not certain. The V gene's germline CDR1 is SNHLY and CDR2 FYNNEI. The CDR3 has 15 amino acids. The V end lost 4 bases, the J end lost 0 bases, and 10 bases lay between the germline ends.

This sequence joins TRBV11-2 and TRBJ2-5; 8 bases map to TRBD1. Germline assignment: CDR1 SGHAT and CDR2 FQNNGV. Losses at the gene ends were 5 bases for V and 4 bases for J; bases not matched to a gene: 3. The CDR3 has 13 amino acids. The CDR3 DNA reads TGTGCCAGCAGCCGGACAGGGATAGAGACCCAGTACTTC. Translated: CASSRTGIETQYF.

V gene TRBV7-3 combines with J gene TRBJ2-7; 10 bases agree with TRBD2. The CDR3 consists of 16 residues. Per the germline V gene, CDR1 is SGHTA and CDR2 is FQGTGA. V lost 5 bases and J lost 2; bases outside the gene matches: 9. The CDR3 here is CASSPSSGGPTYEQYF. The CDR3 DNA is TGTGCCAGCAGCCCGTCTAGCGGGGGCCCTACCTACGAGCAGTACTTC. Together with reference TRBV7-3 and TRBJ2-7, the CDR3 gives the full variable domain: GAGVSQTPSNKVTEKGKYVELRCDPISGHTALYWYRQSLGQGPEFLIYFQGTGAADDSGLPNDRFFAVRPEGSVSTLKIQRTERGDSAVYLCASSPSSGGPTYEQYFGPGTRLTVT.

The chain joins TRBV7-2 to TRBJ2-3; the match to TRBD1 covers 8 bases. Trimming removed 5 bases from V and 6 bases from J; junction bases left unmatched: 7. CDR1 is SGHTA, CDR2 FQGNSA, per germline. This CDR3 has 14 residues. The CDR3 spells CASSPTGEEDTQYF. CDR3 bases: TGTGCCAGCAGCCCGACAGGGGAAGAGGATACGCAGTATTTT.

This clone was counted only a few times. This chain links TRBV9 with TRBJ2-7; 14 bases are shared with TRBD2. After removal of 5 bases from V and 3 bases from J, the junction contained 4 bases not matched to a gene. This CDR3 spans 15 amino acids. Germline V gene lookup returns CDR1 SGDLS and CDR2 YYNGEE. The CDR3 protein is CASSRGTSGSYEQYF. DNA of the CDR3: TGTGCCAGCAGTAGAGGGACTAGCGGGAGCTACGAGCAGTACTTC.

The V gene is TRBV6-5, the J gene TRBJ1-1; tentatively, D is TRBD1 (5 bases). The CDR3 totals 15 residues. V was shortened by 7 bases and J by 0 bases, with 15 bases between the two germline ends. Germline V gene sequence: CDR1 MNHEY, CDR2 SVGAGI. CDR3 DNA: TGTGCCAGCATTCCAGAATCGGGGGTGAACACTGAAGCTTTCTTT. Translating it yields CASIPESGVNTEAFF.

The rearrangement links TRBV29-1 to TRBJ2-5, with a weak D call TRBD1 (5 bases). The germline V gene has CDR1 SQVTM and CDR2 ANQGSEA. The CDR3 spans 12 residues. Trimming left V 5 bases short and J 2 bases short, with 9 bases between. CDR3 amino acids: CSVLTAQETQYF. As DNA, the CDR3 is TGCAGCGTTCTGACAGCTCAAGAGACCCAGTACTTC. Using reference TRBV29-1 and TRBJ2-5 for the parts outside the CDR3, the full variable domain is SAVISQKPSRDICQRGTSLTIQCQVDSQVTMMFWYRQQPGQSLTLIATANQGSEATYESGFVIDKFPISRPNLTFSTLTVSNMSPEDSSIYLCSVLTAQETQYFGPGTRLLVL.

The rearrangement links TRBV5-1 to TRBJ1-1, with D possibly being TRBD1 (6 bases). The germline V gene encodes CDR1 SGHRS and CDR2 YFSETQ. The V end was cut by 1 base, the J end by 5 bases, with 15 bases between. The CDR3 contains 15 residues. CDR3 coding DNA: TGCGCCAGCAGCTTGCCGCAGGGGTTGGGAACTGAAGCTTTCTTT. Its protein product is CASSLPQGLGTEAFF.

The V call is TRBV28, the J call TRBJ1-2; D is undetermined. The germline V gene encodes CDR1 MDHEN and CDR2 SYDVKM. This CDR3 is built from 15 residues. The V gene lost 3 bases and the J gene lost 7 bases, with 18 bases spanning the gap. This CDR3 reads CASSLVGVGRSGYTF. The CDR3 DNA reads as TGTGCCAGCAGTTTGGTGGGAGTCGGTAGGTCTGGCTACACCTTC.

The genes are TRBV28 and TRBJ2-5, with TRBD2 matching 8 bases. The trim removed 3 bases at V and 3 bases at J, leaving 3 bases unmatched. The CDR3 is 14 amino acids. Germline loops: CDR1 MDHEN, CDR2 SYDVKM. CDR3 amino acids: CASSFRSGEETQYF. In nucleotides, the CDR3 is TGTGCCAGCAGTTTCCGTAGCGGGGAAGAGACCCAGTACTTC.

Of note for this clone: One junction end does not reproduce the germline sequence, and a read error may be involved. CDR3 sequence (DNA): TGTGCCAGCAGCTTAGTGTCCGGGACATCGAATACCGGGGAGCTGTTTTTT. Protein: CASSLVSGTSNTGELFF. The chain carries TRBV7-8 and TRBJ2-2, with D perhaps TRBD1 (6 bases). Germline V gene lookup returns CDR1 SGHVS and CDR2 FQNEAQ. CDR3 length: 17 residues.